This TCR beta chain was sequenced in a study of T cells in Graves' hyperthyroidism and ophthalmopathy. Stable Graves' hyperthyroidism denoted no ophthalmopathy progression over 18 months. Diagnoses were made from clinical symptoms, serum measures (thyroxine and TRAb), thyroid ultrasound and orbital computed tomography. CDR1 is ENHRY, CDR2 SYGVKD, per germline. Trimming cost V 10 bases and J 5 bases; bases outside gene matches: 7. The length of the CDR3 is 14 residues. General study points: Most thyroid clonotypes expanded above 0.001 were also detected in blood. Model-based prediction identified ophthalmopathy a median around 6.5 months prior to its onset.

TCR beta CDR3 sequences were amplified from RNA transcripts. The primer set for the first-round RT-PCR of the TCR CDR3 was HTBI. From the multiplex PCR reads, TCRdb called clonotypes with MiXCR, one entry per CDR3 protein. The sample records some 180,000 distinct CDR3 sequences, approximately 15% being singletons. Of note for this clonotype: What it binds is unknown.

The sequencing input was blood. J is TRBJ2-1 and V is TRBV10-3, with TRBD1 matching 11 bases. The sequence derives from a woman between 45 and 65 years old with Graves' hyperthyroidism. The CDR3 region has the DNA TGTGCCACCAAATGGGGACAGGGGGACAATGAGCAGTTCTTC. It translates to CATKWGQGDNEQFF.